Described below is a single T cell receptor beta chain sequence and its context. The antigen remains unidentified. Germline V gene sequence: CDR1 SNHLY, CDR2 FYNNEI. The CDR3 consists of 13 residues. V shed 3 bases and J shed 6 bases, with 8 bases lying between them. This specimen comes from a study of cytomegalovirus exposure and HLA in healthy donors. Study-wide results and caveats: Cytomegalovirus association was assigned to about 150 TCR beta chains. Serostatus for CMV was the only available immune exposure information.

A multiplex PCR was run with 60 Vbeta primers and 13 Jbeta primers. In the original analysis: Roughly 11 million shared chains were among approximately 80 million unique TCR beta chains counted in a later analysis. Using immunoSEQ multiplex PCR, the repertoire was profiled, and TCRdb retains in-frame clones only, with some absent. V, J and clone size derive from that table, while D and trimming were established from the DNA sequence. The table shows approximately 130,000 clones, with over 70% occurring only once. This receptor was taken from a man aged 30 to 39 in good health and CMV-seronegative. Sequencing input: PBMCs. The chain has TRBV2 and TRBJ2-2; no reliable D call. CDR3 residues: CASSDTLAGELFF. The CDR3 bases are TGTGCCAGCAGTGATACTCTCGCCGGGGAGCTGTTTTTT.